The clone carrying this T cell receptor (beta chain) was found a few times. The junction differs from germline at one of its ends, possibly a read error. The source of the PBMCs was 10 ml of fresh peripheral blood. These data originate in a study of T cells in Graves' hyperthyroidism and ophthalmopathy. Looking at the study overall: Pretreatment peripheral blood was obtained at initial diagnosis.

Amplified regions were TCR beta CDR3 sequences from RNA transcripts. RT-PCR in the first round (using the HTBI primer set) targeted the TCR CDR3. TCRdb processed the multiplex PCR reads anew with MiXCR; each CDR3 protein has one entry. The sample holds hundreds of thousands of distinct CDR3 sequences, roughly 20% seen once. Germline CDR1 is SGHRS and CDR2 is YFSETQ. The CDR3 has 16 residues. The clonotype originates from a man aged 25-40 years with Graves' ophthalmopathy. The rearrangement uses TRBV5-1 and TRBJ2-5, with TRBD2 matching 10 bases. Sequenced: blood. CDR3 bases: TGCGCCAGCAGCGCCTATAGCGGGGGGTACCAAGAGGCCCAGTACTTC. It specifies CASSAYSGGYQEAQYF.